This T cell receptor beta chain appears in the sequencing data of a study of cytomegalovirus exposure and HLA in healthy donors. Study-wide points: Indistinguishable V segments, including TRBV6-2 and TRBV6-3, were excluded. Most TCR sequences proved rare, with some public TCRs found in many donors.

V dropped 6 bases and J dropped 5 bases, with 8 bases sitting between them. CDR1 is SGDLS and CDR2 is YYNGEE in the germline V gene. CDR3 size: 11 residues. As to this clone: Antigen: not known.

Primers for the PCR totalled 60 Vbeta and 13 Jbeta. This table comes from immunoSEQ multiplex PCR, and its TCRdb copy is limited to in-frame clones, with some not included. This sample has more than 150,000 clones, with more than 65% found just once. This receptor was obtained from a man aged 50 to 59 in good health and CMV-seronegative. Sample: PBMCs. The chain uses TRBV9 and TRBJ1-2; D gene unclear. The CDR3 DNA reads as TGTGCCAGCAAGAGGGATTATGGCTACACCTTC. Protein product: CASKRDYGYTF.